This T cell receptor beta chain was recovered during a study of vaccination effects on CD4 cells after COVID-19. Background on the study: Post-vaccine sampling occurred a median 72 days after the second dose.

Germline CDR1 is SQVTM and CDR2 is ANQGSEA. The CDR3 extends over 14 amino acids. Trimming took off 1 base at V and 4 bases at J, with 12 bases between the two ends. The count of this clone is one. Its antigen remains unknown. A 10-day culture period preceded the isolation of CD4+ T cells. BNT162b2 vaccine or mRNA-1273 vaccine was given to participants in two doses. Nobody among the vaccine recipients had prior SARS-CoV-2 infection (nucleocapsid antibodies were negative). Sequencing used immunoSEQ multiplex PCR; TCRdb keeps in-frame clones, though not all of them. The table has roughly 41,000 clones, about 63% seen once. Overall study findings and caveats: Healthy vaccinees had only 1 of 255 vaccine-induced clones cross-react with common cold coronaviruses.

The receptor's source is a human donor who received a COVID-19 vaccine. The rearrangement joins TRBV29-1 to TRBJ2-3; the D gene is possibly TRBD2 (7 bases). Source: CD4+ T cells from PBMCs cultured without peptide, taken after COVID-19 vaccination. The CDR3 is CSVEGGGFSDTQYF. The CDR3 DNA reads TGCAGCGTTGAAGGGGGGGGCTTTTCAGATACGCAGTATTTT.